This TCR beta chain was sequenced in a study of Graves' ophthalmopathy and Graves' hyperthyroidism. V dropped 2 bases and J dropped 3; count of bases not matched to a gene: 6. CDR3 size: 15 residues. CDR1 and CDR2 from the germline V gene are MNHEY and SVGAGI. The study amplified TCR beta CDR3 regions using RNA transcripts. The authors performed first-round RT-PCR with HTBI primers and then a second-round multiplex PCR. TCRdb passed the multiplex PCR reads through MiXCR, listing each CDR3 protein once. The repertoire has under 800,000 distinct CDR3 sequences, about 20% of them found once; the top ten carry more than 5.5%.

The TCR comes from a woman younger than 35 with stable Graves' hyperthyroidism. Some clones in this sample may be carry-over from other donors' samples. The sample taken for sequencing was peripheral blood. V gene TRBV6-5 combines with J gene TRBJ2-7, with 8 bases aligning to TRBD2. DNA of the CDR3: TGTGCCAGCAGTTACGCCGCACTAGCGGACTACGAGCAGTACTTC. The encoded protein is CASSYAALADYEQYF.